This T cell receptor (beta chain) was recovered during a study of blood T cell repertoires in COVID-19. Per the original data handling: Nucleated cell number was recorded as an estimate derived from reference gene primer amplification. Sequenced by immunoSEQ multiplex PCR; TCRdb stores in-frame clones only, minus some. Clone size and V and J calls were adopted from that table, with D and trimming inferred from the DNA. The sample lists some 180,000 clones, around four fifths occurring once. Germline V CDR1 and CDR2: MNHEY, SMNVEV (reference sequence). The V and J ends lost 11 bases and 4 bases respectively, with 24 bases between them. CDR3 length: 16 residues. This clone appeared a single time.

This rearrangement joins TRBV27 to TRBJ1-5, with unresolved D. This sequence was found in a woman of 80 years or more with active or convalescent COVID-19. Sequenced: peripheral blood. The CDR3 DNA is TGTGCCCCCCCGTTCCGTAGGAGGCTGGGGAATCAGCCCCAGCATTTT. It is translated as CAPPFRRRLGNQPQHF.